The rows below give T cell receptor beta chains drawn from one sample of a study of T cells in Graves' hyperthyroidism and ophthalmopathy. TCRdb re-derived calls from the multiplex PCR reads in MiXCR, one entry per CDR3 protein. The sample has 150,000 or so distinct CDR3 sequences; 9.4% are singletons. Sequencing was carried out using blood. Every receptor here comes from a woman younger than 30 with Graves' hyperthyroidism that later progressed to Graves' ophthalmopathy. CDR3s include the opening cysteine and the closing phenylalanine or tryptophan. A D gene is named only where the DNA matches it firmly. Some rows mark clone size as missing; the rest say once, few, many or name a class of expanded clone.

J gene: TRBJ1-1; clone size: many; CDR3 length: 15; D gene: NA; V gene: TRBV6-1; CDR3 protein: CASKELGTMNTEAFF; CDR3 DNA: TGTGCCAGCAAAGAGTTAGGGACAATGAACACTGAAGCTTTCTTT
J gene: TRBJ1-2; clone size: many; CDR3 length: 17; D gene: NA; V gene: TRBV12-3/TRBV12-4; CDR3 protein: CASSPRGTGTANYGYTF; CDR3 DNA: TGTGCCAGCAGTCCAAGAGGGACCGGGACGGCTAACTATGGCTACACCTTC
J gene: TRBJ2-7; clone size: NA; CDR3 length: 14; D gene: NA; V gene: TRBV10-3; CDR3 protein: CAIRDTKFPYEQYF; CDR3 DNA: TGTGCCATCAGAGACACAAAATTCCCCTACGAGCAGTACTTC
J gene: TRBJ2-7; clone size: NA; CDR3 length: 15; D gene: TRBD1; V gene: TRBV15; CDR3 protein: CATSRARTGIHEQYF; CDR3 DNA: TGTGCCACCAGCAGAGCGCGGACAGGGATCCACGAGCAGTACTTC
J gene: TRBJ2-3; clone size: many; CDR3 length: 16; D gene: NA; V gene: TRBV5-1; CDR3 protein: CASSLDRSSSTDTQYF; CDR3 DNA: TGCGCCAGCAGCTTGGACAGGAGCTCTAGCACAGATACGCAGTATTTT
J gene: TRBJ2-3; clone size: many; CDR3 length: 18; D gene: TRBD1; V gene: TRBV24-1; CDR3 protein: CATSDPDRERASTDTQYF; CDR3 DNA: TGTGCCACCAGTGACCCGGACAGGGAACGTGCTAGCACAGATACGCAGTATTTT
J gene: TRBJ2-3; clone size: many; CDR3 length: 16; D gene: TRBD2; V gene: TRBV2; CDR3 protein: CASTRGREVGEDTQYF; CDR3 DNA: TGTGCCAGCACCCGAGGGAGGGAAGTGGGAGAGGATACGCAGTATTTT
J gene: TRBJ1-6; clone size: NA; CDR3 length: 14; D gene: TRBD1; V gene: TRBV30; CDR3 protein: CAWSSGQGYSPLHF; CDR3 DNA: TGTGCCTGGAGCTCTGGACAGGGGTATTCACCCCTCCACTTT
J gene: TRBJ2-7; clone size: many; CDR3 length: 15; D gene: TRBD1; V gene: TRBV20-1; CDR3 protein: CSAKLGTGITYEQYF; CDR3 DNA: TGCAGTGCTAAACTGGGGACAGGGATAACTTACGAGCAGTACTTC
J gene: TRBJ1-2; clone size: many; CDR3 length: 15; D gene: NA; V gene: TRBV5-1; CDR3 protein: CASSLGQEANYGYTF; CDR3 DNA: TGCGCCAGCAGCTTGGGACAGGAAGCTAACTATGGCTACACCTTC
J gene: TRBJ1-2; clone size: many; CDR3 length: 16; D gene: NA; V gene: TRBV15; CDR3 protein: CATSRDQGDKNYGYTF; CDR3 DNA: TGTGCCACCAGCAGAGATCAGGGAGACAAGAACTATGGCTACACCTTC
J gene: TRBJ2-2; clone size: few; CDR3 length: 16; D gene: TRBD1; V gene: TRBV4-1; CDR3 protein: CASSQVDRENTGELFF; CDR3 DNA: TGCGCCAGCAGCCAAGTGGACAGGGAAAACACCGGGGAGCTGTTTTTT
J gene: TRBJ2-5; clone size: NA; CDR3 length: 16; D gene: NA; V gene: TRBV5-1; CDR3 protein: CASSLGPGTQQETQYF; CDR3 DNA: TGCGCCAGCAGCTTGGGCCCTGGGACGCAACAAGAGACCCAGTACTTC